Listed below are T cell receptor beta chains from one sample, sequenced in a study of blood T cell repertoires in COVID-19. The repertoire was sequenced with immunoSEQ multiplex PCR; TCRdb's copy has only in-frame clones and lacks some. The sample carries approximately 190,000 clones, roughly 88% recorded once. Sequenced: peripheral blood. These receptors all come from a woman in her thirties or forties who had recovered from COVID-19. CDR3s include the opening cysteine and the closing phenylalanine or tryptophan. Each record gives: CDR3 protein, V gene, J gene, D gene. The D gene is left open where the match is weak.

CASSSSGSSLGAQYF,TRBV6-2/TRBV6-3,TRBJ2-5,NA
CASSFRDSNEQYF,TRBV7-6,TRBJ2-7,TRBD1
CASSPRQGDNYGYTF,TRBV18,TRBJ1-2,TRBD1
CASSLVGLDLSGANVLTF,TRBV7-8,TRBJ2-6,TRBD2
CAARARDNTGELFF,TRBV19,TRBJ2-2,NA
CASSWTSGIEQFF,TRBV27,TRBJ2-1,TRBD2
CASSRGKREVETQYF,TRBV18,TRBJ2-5,TRBD2
CASSIEFTSGRIGSYNEQFF,TRBV19,TRBJ2-1,TRBD2
CASSIEPRTGTTYEQYF,TRBV19,TRBJ2-7,TRBD1
CASRRAGNYGYTF,TRBV11-2,TRBJ1-2,NA
CASRRQRPGTADNEQFF,TRBV7-9,TRBJ2-1,TRBD1
CASSPESDRDEQYF,TRBV7-9,TRBJ2-7,TRBD1
CASSNTWDMRDTGELFF,TRBV7-9,TRBJ2-2,NA
CASSSLGGRSYTF,TRBV6-5,TRBJ1-2,NA
CASSALGGGRYNEQFF,TRBV9,TRBJ2-1,TRBD2
CASRDRRFQETQYF,TRBV19,TRBJ2-5,TRBD1
CASSQVWSGQGATGELFF,TRBV3-1/TRBV3-2,TRBJ2-2,NA
CAGRSTPNYGYTF,TRBV6-1,TRBJ1-2,NA
CASSQEGEGPGELFF,TRBV3-1/TRBV3-2,TRBJ2-2,NA
CASSYSSGSPSSPLHF,TRBV6-5,TRBJ1-6,NA
CATSRRAGLKFF,TRBV15,TRBJ2-1,NA
CASSLQGTGRGGEKLFF,TRBV5-5,TRBJ1-4,TRBD1
CASSFSGTTPYEQYF,TRBV5-1,TRBJ2-7,TRBD2
CASSVSPGETEAFF,TRBV10-2,TRBJ1-1,NA
CASTSARPLAGNANTGELFF,TRBV19,TRBJ2-2,TRBD2
CASSTTSGTGNGYTF,TRBV19,TRBJ1-2,TRBD1
CASSNRDRELTEAFF,TRBV21-1,TRBJ1-1,NA
CASSIVGTSGRDNEQFF,TRBV19,TRBJ2-1,TRBD2
CAREGLAGTYNEQFF,TRBV2,TRBJ2-1,TRBD2
CASSPGSSGMYNEQFF,TRBV18,TRBJ2-1,TRBD2
CASAGVEQFF,TRBV23-1,TRBJ2-1,TRBD2
CASGDRDNQPQHF,TRBV19,TRBJ1-5,TRBD1
CASSLGTDSYEQYF,TRBV5-1,TRBJ2-7,TRBD1
CASNKDRSSYEQYF,TRBV5-6,TRBJ2-7,TRBD1
CASSQGAGGIDTQYF,TRBV14,TRBJ2-3,TRBD2
CASRSGGQGTDTQYF,TRBV6-5,TRBJ2-3,TRBD1
CSANLADSYEQYF,TRBV29-1,TRBJ2-7,TRBD2
CASSFESYTQYF,TRBV12-3/TRBV12-4,TRBJ2-3,NA
CASLRVRQATTDTQYF,TRBV18,TRBJ2-3,NA
CASSELIRGAYGYTF,TRBV6-1,TRBJ1-2,TRBD1
CASRTVMNTEAFF,TRBV12-3/TRBV12-4,TRBJ1-1,NA
CASSYSRVEQFF,TRBV6-5,TRBJ2-1,NA
CSVGQNLNTEAFF,TRBV29-1,TRBJ1-1,NA
CASKEFQGAEQFF,TRBV6-5,TRBJ2-1,NA
CAWGQGYSETQYF,TRBV30,TRBJ2-5,NA
CASSQSRQSGSYTF,TRBV3-1/TRBV3-2,TRBJ1-2,NA
CASSDLGSGLAYQETQYF,TRBV2,TRBJ2-5,TRBD2
CASSGGGGRINEQFF,TRBV6-4,TRBJ2-1,TRBD2
CASSGTDYGYTF,TRBV19,TRBJ1-2,TRBD1
CASSTRQLEAFF,TRBV19,TRBJ1-1,NA
CASSPGTWAGANVLTF,TRBV7-8,TRBJ2-6,NA
CASSQVRGVNEQFF,TRBV3-1/TRBV3-2,TRBJ2-1,NA
CATSRDISGNTIYF,TRBV15,TRBJ1-3,NA